This is a list of T cell receptor beta chains from one sample in a study of blood T cell repertoires in COVID-19. Here immunoSEQ multiplex PCR was the method, and the copy in TCRdb shows in-frame clones only, minus some. This sample carries 200,000 to 300,000 clones, 86% of them seen once, and the ten largest clones take approximately 5.5%. Sample: peripheral blood. These receptors all come from a woman of 80 years or more with COVID-19, enrolled during active disease. The CDR3 runs from the conserved cysteine through the conserved F or W. The D gene is left open where the match is weak. A clone size is listed for some rows: how often the clone was seen (once, few, many), or a class if it is expanded.

clone size	V gene	J gene	D gene	CDR3 DNA	CDR3 protein
.	TRBV5-5	TRBJ1-2	.	TGTGCCAGCAGCTTGCTACAGGGATCAAATGGCTACACCTTC	CASSLLQGSNGYTF
.	TRBV9	TRBJ1-6	.	TGTGCCAGCAGCCCCTCTGACACCATTTATACCTATAATTCACCCCTCCACTTT	CASSPSDTIYTYNSPLHF
.	TRBV2	TRBJ1-1	.	TGTGCCAGCAATCTAGGGCAGGGCCTGAACACTGAAGCTTTCTTT	CASNLGQGLNTEAFF
.	TRBV3-1/TRBV3-2	TRBJ2-6	.	TGTGCCAGCAGCCAAGTCCAGGTCCTCAGGTCTGGGGCCAACGTCCTGACTTTC	CASSQVQVLRSGANVLTF
.	TRBV5-1	TRBJ1-4	TRBD1	TGCGCCAGCAGCTCCCTTGGACAGGGGGAGGGTGAAAAACTGTTTTTT	CASSSLGQGEGEKLFF
.	TRBV6-5	TRBJ1-3	TRBD1	TGTGCCAGCGGTTTGGGACAGTCGAGCTCTGGAAACACCATATATTTT	CASGLGQSSSGNTIYF
.	TRBV6-5	TRBJ2-7	TRBD1	TGTGCCAGCAGCCCCCCAGGGGGCCTCTCCTACGAGCAGTACTTC	CASSPPGGLSYEQYF
once	TRBV11-2	TRBJ2-3	TRBD1	TGTGCCAGCAGCCTAGACAGGGGTCGGGCGCAGTATTTT	CASSLDRGRAQYF
.	TRBV30	TRBJ2-7	TRBD2	TGTGCCTGGACCCCGACGGGACTAGCGGGGGAGCAGTACTTC	CAWTPTGLAGEQYF
.	TRBV5-4	TRBJ1-1	TRBD1	TGTGCCAGCAGCTTCAGACAGGGGGCGGTTTGGGTCACTGAAGCTTTCTTT	CASSFRQGAVWVTEAFF
.	TRBV12-3/TRBV12-4	TRBJ1-5	TRBD1	TGTGCCAGCAGTTTAGGCAGGGGGCAGCCCCAGCATTTT	CASSLGRGQPQHF
.	TRBV18	TRBJ2-3	TRBD1	TGTGCCAGCTCAATCTTCCGGGACAGGGGGACGGATACGCAGTATTTT	CASSIFRDRGTDTQYF
.	TRBV29-1	TRBJ2-1	TRBD2	TGCAGCGTTGGTGGCCAACTAGCGGGGAGGACGAATGAGCAGTTCTTC	CSVGGQLAGRTNEQFF
.	TRBV7-9	TRBJ2-1	.	TGTGCCAGCAGCTTAGCGATCAGGTCTAATGAGCAGTTCTTC	CASSLAIRSNEQFF
.	TRBV7-2	TRBJ1-6	.	TGTGCCAGCAGCTTAAGTAAAGGGGCTGGGAATTCACCCCTCCACTTT	CASSLSKGAGNSPLHF
.	TRBV6-1	TRBJ1-2	.	TGTGCCAGCAGTGAACGGAAAGGAGATGGCTACACCTTC	CASSERKGDGYTF
.	TRBV30	TRBJ1-1	TRBD1	TGTGCCTGGAGGATGGGACAGGGGATGAGAGCTTTCTTT	CAWRMGQGMRAFF
few	TRBV6-4	TRBJ1-6	TRBD1	TGTGCCAGCAGTGCCGTCTCATCGACAGGGAGATATAATTCACCCCTCCACTTT	CASSAVSSTGRYNSPLHF
few	TRBV18	TRBJ1-5	.	TGTGCCAGCTCACCATATAGCAATCAGCCCCAGCATTTT	CASSPYSNQPQHF
.	TRBV5-4	TRBJ1-2	TRBD1	TGTGCCAGCAGCTTTGGGGACAGCTCTAACTATGGCTACACCTTC	CASSFGDSSNYGYTF
.	TRBV29-1	TRBJ1-4	.	TGCAGCGTTGATGAGGGATCAGAAAAACTGTTTTTT	CSVDEGSEKLFF
.	TRBV28	TRBJ1-1	.	TGTGCCTCGGGGGTAATGAACACTGAAGCTTTCTTT	CASGVMNTEAFF
once	TRBV7-2	TRBJ2-1	.	TGTGCCAGCACCCCCCGCCAGGCTACTAATGAGCAGTTCTTC	CASTPRQATNEQFF
.	TRBV27	TRBJ1-6	.	TGTGCCAGCAGCCGGAAATTAAGCGACTCACCCCTCCACTTT	CASSRKLSDSPLHF
.	TRBV28	TRBJ1-5	.	TGTGCCACCTCAAGCGGGGGCAATCAGCCCCAGCATTTT	CATSSGGNQPQHF
.	TRBV19	TRBJ1-1	.	TGTGCCAGTAGTGAACAGGGCGCGGTAAACACTGAAGCTTTCTTT	CASSEQGAVNTEAFF
.	TRBV7-6	TRBJ2-1	TRBD1	TGTGCCAGCAGCTCCGACAGGGGCACCTACAATGAGCAGTTCTTC	CASSSDRGTYNEQFF
few	TRBV11-2	TRBJ1-2	TRBD1	TGTGCCAGCAGCGCGTCAGGGGGCTATTATGGCTACACCTTC	CASSASGGYYGYTF
.	TRBV13	TRBJ1-1	TRBD1	TGTGCCAGCAGGCGGTTGACAGGGGTGAACACTGAAGCTTTCTTT	CASRRLTGVNTEAFF
.	TRBV6-2/TRBV6-3	TRBJ1-2	.	TGTGCCAGCAGTTACGACAGCGCTAATTACTATGGCTACACCTTC	CASSYDSANYYGYTF
once	TRBV4-1	TRBJ2-1	.	TGCGCCAGCAGCCAAGACGCTAGTCCTATTAAGCAGTTCTTC	CASSQDASPIKQFF
.	TRBV7-3	TRBJ2-5	TRBD2	TGTGCCAGCAGCCTCGGGACTAGCGGGGGGCCACTCCACTTC	CASSLGTSGGPLHF
.	TRBV11-2	TRBJ1-2	TRBD1	TGTGCCAGCAGCTTAGGTGGGGACAGGTCCTATGGCTACACCTTC	CASSLGGDRSYGYTF
.	TRBV3-1/TRBV3-2	TRBJ2-1	.	TGTGCCAGCAGCCAAGTTGGGGCGGGATACAATGAGCAGTTCTTC	CASSQVGAGYNEQFF
once	TRBV27	TRBJ2-1	TRBD2	TGTGCCAGCAGTTTCGTCAGTTTAGCGGGGGCTGGGGATGAGCAGTTCTTC	CASSFVSLAGAGDEQFF
.	TRBV7-2	TRBJ1-2	.	TGTGCCAGCAGCCCGTCGCGGGGGAACTATGGCTACACCTTC	CASSPSRGNYGYTF
.	TRBV9	TRBJ1-4	TRBD1	TGTGCCAGCAGCCTGGGGGACAGGGGAGTCCCAAGTGAAAAACTGTTTTTT	CASSLGDRGVPSEKLFF
.	TRBV9	TRBJ1-4	.	TGTGCCAGCAGCGTAGCGCAGGGAGGAAATGAAAAACTGTTTTTT	CASSVAQGGNEKLFF
.	TRBV5-4	TRBJ1-3	.	TGTGCCAGCAGCCCTGGGGGCTTAGGAAACACCATATATTTT	CASSPGGLGNTIYF
.	TRBV3-1/TRBV3-2	TRBJ1-5	TRBD1	TGTGCCAGCAGCTCCCCTCCGCACCGGGACAGCGAACTTCAGAATCAGCCCCAGCATTTT	CASSSPPHRDSELQNQPQHF
.	TRBV9	TRBJ1-3	.	TGTGCCAGCAGCGTAGAGGTAGGGAGCACTGGAAACACCATATATTTT	CASSVEVGSTGNTIYF
few	TRBV6-5	TRBJ1-6	.	TGTGCCAGCAGTTACTCGGCACGAGGGGGTTTTTCACCCCTCCACTTT	CASSYSARGGFSPLHF
few	TRBV2	TRBJ2-1	TRBD1	TGTGCCAGCAGTGAGAGACAGGGGGTCTACAATGAGCAGTTCTTC	CASSERQGVYNEQFF
.	TRBV7-2	TRBJ2-3	TRBD1	TGTGCCAGCAGCTTAGATCTAGGGACAGGGGGCCTGAGTGTAGATACGCAGTATTTT	CASSLDLGTGGLSVDTQYF
.	TRBV19	TRBJ2-1	.	TGTGCCAGTAGTAGACAGGGAGGAGTGGTGAATGAGCAGTTCTTC	CASSRQGGVVNEQFF
once	TRBV6-5	TRBJ1-2	TRBD1	TGTGCCAGCACCCGAGAAGGGGGCGATGGCTACACCTTC	CASTREGGDGYTF
few	TRBV29-1	TRBJ2-7	.	TGCAGCGTTGATGTGGGGGGAGGCTCCTACGAGCAGTACTTC	CSVDVGGGSYEQYF
.	TRBV5-4	TRBJ1-2	.	TGTGCCAGCAGCTTGGGGGCAGTACTCGGATTATTAAGTGGTGGCTACACCTTC	CASSLGAVLGLLSGGYTF
.	TRBV19	TRBJ2-3	.	TGTGCCAGTAGTATACCCCCATTGGATACGCAGTATTTT	CASSIPPLDTQYF
.	TRBV28	TRBJ1-1	.	TGTGCCAGCAGGCTGTCAGGCTCAGGAGCTTTCTTT	CASRLSGSGAFF
.	TRBV5-1	TRBJ2-7	.	TGCGCCAGCAGCTTGTTGACAGGCCCTACCTACGAGCAGTACTTC	CASSLLTGPTYEQYF
few	TRBV7-2	TRBJ2-3	.	TGTGCCAGCAGTCCCGAGGGAGGTCCAGATACGCAGTATTTT	CASSPEGGPDTQYF
once	TRBV2	TRBJ2-1	TRBD2	TGTGCCAGCAGATCCGGGACTAGCGGAAATGAGCAGTTCTTC	CASRSGTSGNEQFF
.	TRBV5-1	TRBJ2-3	TRBD1	TGCGCCAGCAGCTTGGCCTTAGGGGGCGCAACAGATACGCAGTATTTT	CASSLALGGATDTQYF
.	TRBV6-6	TRBJ1-5	.	TGTGCCACTAGCAGACCCAATCAGCCCCAGCATTTT	CATSRPNQPQHF
.	TRBV5-4	TRBJ1-2	.	TGTGCCAGCAGCTTGCATGGGCAGACCTATGGCTACACCTTC	CASSLHGQTYGYTF
.	TRBV30	TRBJ2-7	.	TGTGCCTGGAGTGCAGGGGTAGCGTCCTACGAGCAGTACTTC	CAWSAGVASYEQYF
.	TRBV18	TRBJ1-1	.	TGTGCCAGCTCACCACGGCAGGGAAGGAACACTGAAGCTTTCTTT	CASSPRQGRNTEAFF
.	TRBV28	TRBJ1-2	TRBD1	TGTGCCAGCAGTTTATCGGCACAGGGGGCGAATAACTATGGCTACACCTTC	CASSLSAQGANNYGYTF